This T cell receptor (beta chain) was recorded in a study of cytomegalovirus exposure and HLA in healthy donors (dated 2017 in TCRdb). About the investigation overall: In an earlier analysis of approximately 500 of the donors, 276 Gb of sequence data and 100 million or so unique TCR beta sequences from 150 million to 200 million T cells were reported. A later analysis re-examined previously published TCR beta repertoires from roughly 650 donors and added high-resolution HLA genotyping to investigate patterns of TCR occurrence. Of the roughly 410 genotyped donors, roughly 80% were placed in the genetic ancestry cluster associated with self-reported Caucasian donors. The study aimed to test whether cataloging public T cell receptors could reveal signatures of past pathogen exposure. An earlier analysis of roughly 600 of the donors used high-throughput TCR beta sequencing to judge whether each TCR beta V gene segment behaved as functional or pseudogenic. In addition to the first cohort of approximately 670 subjects, a separate validation cohort of under 150 different subjects was used. Four or five DR-DQ haplotypes were handled as single units for association and clustering because linkage in the cohort was strong. Donor age, sex, ethnicity and CMV serostatus were compiled alongside the repertoire data. In a later genetic analysis, genome-wide SNP genotypes for 398 of the 666 donors were used, and that subset was treated as a discovery cohort. Rather than using new phenotypic data, the later analysis identified candidate immune exposures from TCR beta sequences and from how often those sequences occurred across donors. An early release covering more than 500 HLA-typed donors comprised approximately 300 gigabases of sequencing data and about 90 million unique TCR sequences. Every discovery cohort repertoire had been produced on one sequencing platform. Across around 400 genotyped donors of the cohort, an average of about 220,000 unique TCR beta nucleotide sequences per donor were sequenced, and roughly 20% of those sequences were non-productive. High-throughput TCR immunosequencing, statistical association of individual TCRs with disease status, and machine learning were combined to predict cytomegalovirus infection status. HLA typing included class I and class II loci at four-digit resolution. Typing coverage varied by locus: about 629-630 donors for A, B, C, DRB1 and DQB1; about 520 for DQA1; approximately 610 for DPA1; around 490 for DPB1. The T cell repertoires of 666 subjects were profiled by immunosequencing and related to cytomegalovirus serostatus. Study-wide findings and limitations: Because counts were too low, some 17 rarely observed V segments, including chromosome 9 orphons, were left out of the earlier analysis of 500 to 750 of the donors. In a later analysis, the rate of TCR association differed among HLA loci, with DRB1 alleles having the most associated TCRs and HLA-C alleles having the fewest. When HLA alleles, especially DR and DQ, strongly co-occurred, TCR associations were difficult to assign to individual alleles. Linkage disequilibrium might explain the correlated functional status among segregating V segments, but an unknown experimental factor could not be ruled out. In a later analysis, HLA-associated TCR beta chains were found to be more clonally expanded and to have lower generation probabilities than equally common non-associated chains. A later analysis found that most CMV-associated TCR beta chains appeared HLA-restricted, with HLA associations seemingly driven largely by CMV exposure. Immune exposure information for the cohort was limited to CMV serostatus. In a later genetic analysis, a missense DCLRE1C variant was associated with V-gene and J-gene trimming of TCR beta chains, and the association was replicated in an independent cohort. A later analysis associated 15,000 or so TCR beta sequences with specific HLA alleles at a false discovery rate of 0.05. Roughly uniform sequencing depth across donors was assumed in presence/absence analyses, although this assumption may not hold. It was suggested by the authors that the approach could potentially be generalized to other disease states and immunological phenotypes. In both the original and validation cohorts, the classifier was reported to diagnose cytomegalovirus status with high specificity and sensitivity. Most TCR sequences were observed very rarely across donors, whereas some public TCRs were present in many individuals. In a later analysis, several top co-occurrence clusters were reported to appear linked to parvovirus B19, influenza, CMV and Epstein-Barr virus. A further reported finding was that TCR beta sequences accurately predicted the HLA-A and HLA-B alleles for most subjects in the first cohort. HLA typing was unavailable for some donors at each locus, so association tests used only the typed subset. The study gave a list of over 150 TCR beta chains associated with cytomegalovirus. This cohort had only TCR beta chains sequenced, and the lack of alpha or paired-chain data limited which features could be detected. In vitro tests confirmed that three of the cytomegalovirus-associated TCR beta chains recognize cytomegalovirus antigens. In a later genetic analysis, fewer N-insertions in productive TCRs were reported among donors in an Asian-associated ancestry cluster than the 666-donor mean. An earlier analysis of 587 of the donors showed that most TCR beta V segments appeared in productive rearrangements either about 87% or about 30% of the time, which broadly matched IMGT annotations. A cluster of highly shared sequence variants was judged likely to represent a technical artifact of the sequencing pipeline.

The cohort comprised 710 or so healthy bone marrow donors. Cohort members were all nominally healthy when sampled, although unrecorded immune exposures were likely present. The donor was CMV seropositive and belonged to the group of 250 to 300 seropositive cohort members. A peripheral blood sample was collected from each donor, and TCR beta sequencing was performed on peripheral blood mononuclear cells. Genomic DNA extraction from the blood cell samples was performed with the Qiagen DNeasy Blood Extraction Kit. As to this clone: The specificity of this receptor is unknown. The input lacks base qualities; no much larger clone sits a single base away.

Receptors were amplified or captured by the immunoSEQ multiplex PCR assay. For the multiplex PCR, a mixture combining 60 forward primers for TCR Vbeta segments and 13 reverse primers for TCR Jbeta segments was used. Amplification of the CDR3 region of rearranged TCR beta genes was performed with a multiplex PCR assay on genomic DNA. On the Illumina HiSeq System, the amplified TCR beta libraries were sequenced as 87-base-pair reads. From the authors' description of their analysis: A later analysis counted about 80 million unique TCR beta chains across the 666 repertoires, and around 9.9 million of these chains were shared by at least two donors. Raw reads were error-corrected and collapsed into unique sequences with a nearest-neighbor algorithm that merged closely related sequences to remove PCR and sequencing errors. Alignment of CDR3 sequences to IMGT reference sequences was used to assign V, D and J gene segments. For a sequence to be retained, a match of at least six nucleotides was required to both a V gene segment and a J gene segment. Rearrangements were classified as productive when the CDR3 lacked stop codons and remained in frame with V and J, and all other rearrangements were classified as non-productive. Following IMGT convention, CDR3 was defined as the stretch from the second conserved V-encoded cysteine to the conserved J-encoded phenylalanine. In an earlier analysis of more than 550 of the donors, sequences lacking an unambiguous match to a single V gene segment were excluded. In an earlier analysis of a few hundred of the donors, V segments were called functional above 56.7% productive rearrangements and were called segregating when the between-donor standard deviation exceeded 5%. A statistical classification framework was built for diagnosing cytomegalovirus status from the catalog of TCR beta chain sequences. In a later analysis, TCR nucleotide sequences were compared against IMGT/GENE-DB human TR gene sequences so that V and J genes could be assigned. A later analysis assigned CDR3 sequences and most-parsimonious VDJ recombination scenarios with the TCRdist pipeline. In a later analysis, every TCR beta chain was defined by the combination of its CDR3 amino acid sequence and its V-gene family, and reads without a unique V-gene family were dropped. As a way to deal with suspected cross-contamination and a sequencing artifact, a later analysis dropped roughly 620 nucleotide sequences that were highly shared and had low generation probability. A later analysis calculated a clonal expansion index for each public chain from normalized within-repertoire ranks of inferred template counts. In a later analysis, generation probabilities were computed with a VDJ recombination model fitted to out-of-frame rearrangements, and the resulting probabilities were checked against IGoR. Hypergeometric tests were used in a later analysis to score TCR-TCR, TCR-HLA and TCR-CMV co-occurrence, with a repertoire-size bias correction applied to the TCR pairs. A later analysis estimated false discovery rates by permuting HLA or CMV assignments 20 times. In a later analysis, co-occurring TCRs were grouped using DBSCAN, with TCRdist sequence similarity added in when clustering inside HLA-allele-positive subsets. For co-occurrence clustering, repertoires with fewer than 30,000 or more than 120,000 public chains were excluded, along with roughly 5 repertoires with anomalous nucleotide sharing. Here the immuneACCESS table is served through TCRdb, limited to in-frame sequences with V and J called. Missing clones are a known gap in these copies; in checked studies unresolved V genes cover under half, and the rest lacks a known reason. The V and J calls and clone size were taken over from that table, and D and trimming were inferred from the DNA. The sample records 150,000 to 200,000 clones, roughly 77% of which are singletons. The ten largest clones capture roughly 4.5% of the sample.

The clonotype originates from a man aged 18 to 30 in good health and CMV-seropositive. The specimen sequenced was PBMCs.

The bases read TGCAGCGTTCCCGGGACAGTGAACACTGAAGCTTTCTTT. This gives the protein CSVPGTVNTEAFF. The sequence joins TRBV29-1 to TRBJ1-1; the central 7 bases match TRBD1. The germline V gene encodes CDR1 SQVTM and CDR2 ANQGSEA. At the junction V is shortened by 5 bases and J by 0 bases; bases outside the gene matches: 3. Measured from the cysteine to the phenylalanine, the CDR3 is 13 residues long. Here the CDR3 DNA is all that survives: 39 bases in frame from base 1.